This passage covers 26 T cell receptor beta chains from one sample sequenced in a study of PD-L1 blockade in urothelial cancer. Only in-frame clones appear in the TCRdb table, and some are missing; sequencing was by immunoSEQ multiplex PCR. The sample has under 55,000 clones; about 87% are singletons. The specimen was PBMCs, collected around atezolizumab (anti-PD-L1) treatment. All receptors derive from a man aged 35-49 years with urothelial cancer.

The chain recombines TRBV6-5 with TRBJ2-2; TRBD1 might be the D (6 bases). The CDR3 is 16 residues long. From germline, CDR1 is MNHEY and CDR2 SVGAGI. Trimming took 2 bases from V and 3 from J, leaving 13 bases between them. The CDR3 sequence: CASSYTGLRDTGELFF. The CDR3 DNA reads as TGTGCCAGCAGTTACACAGGGCTGAGGGACACCGGGGAGCTGTTTTTT.

The rearrangement links TRBV5-1 to TRBJ2-1; D not resolved. V was shortened by 3 bases and J by 4 bases, with 8 bases between the two germline ends. CDR3 length equals 13 residues. Per the germline V gene, CDR1 is SGHRS and CDR2 is YFSETQ. CDR3 sequence: CASSSEMYNEQFF. The CDR3 DNA reads as TGCGCCAGCAGCTCGGAGATGTACAATGAGCAGTTCTTC.

The chain combines TRBV2 with TRBJ2-2; D is perhaps TRBD2 (5 bases). The germline V and J ends were trimmed by 7 bases and 5 bases, with 11 bases remaining between them. This CDR3 region has 13 residues. Germline V gene sequence: CDR1 SNHLY, CDR2 FYNNEI. This CDR3 is CASKDYNTGELFF. Here the CDR3 DNA reads TGTGCCAGCAAAGACTACAATACCGGGGAGCTGTTTTTT.

The gene calls are TRBV19 and TRBJ1-2; 9 bases match TRBD1. CDR1 is LNHDA, CDR2 SQIVND, per germline (reference sequence). The CDR3 is made up of 14 amino acids. V dropped 6 bases and J dropped 6; count of bases not matched to a gene: 8. The CDR3 protein is CASSVGTGRNGYTF. The CDR3, as DNA: TGTGCCAGTAGCGTCGGGACAGGGAGGAATGGCTACACCTTC.

The table lists this clone with a few counts. The gene calls are TRBV5-6 and TRBJ2-7; 8 bases are a match to TRBD1. The CDR3 contains 16 residues. Germline V gene data show CDR1 as SGHDT and CDR2 as YYEEEE. V dropped 0 bases and J dropped 2; count of bases not matched to a gene: 7. CDR3 coding DNA: TGTGCCAGCAGCTTGGACAGGGGGGAGGTAGCCTACGAGCAGTACTTC. This codes for CASSLDRGEVAYEQYF.

This chain uses TRBV2 with TRBJ2-2, with TRBD2 identical over 13 bases. CDR3 size: 16 residues. The trim removed 6 bases at V and 4 bases at J, leaving 5 bases unmatched. The germline CDR1 and CDR2 sequences are SNHLY and FYNNEI. DNA for the CDR3: TGTGCCAGCAGCTGGACTAGCGGGAGAGGCACCGGGGAGCTGTTTTTT. It codes for CASSWTSGRGTGELFF.

This clone has more than one count but fewer than ten. This sequence joins TRBV4-1 and TRBJ1-5; 7 nucleotides match TRBD1. The V gene end was trimmed by 4 bases and the J gene end by 4 bases; junction bases not matched to a gene: 13. The V gene's germline CDR1 is MGHRA and CDR2 YSYEKL. This CDR3 comprises 17 residues. CDR3 sequence (DNA): TGCGCCAGCAGCCTCAGGGGGGTCGGGACGTCAAATCAGCCCCAGCATTTT. Its protein product is CASSLRGVGTSNQPQHF.

J is TRBJ2-7 and V is TRBV7-2, with 11 bases lining up with TRBD2. In germline, CDR1 is SGHTA, CDR2 FQGNSA. Trimming at V came to 0 bases and at J to 6 bases, leaving 13 bases not matched to a gene. This CDR3 is built from 18 residues. This CDR3 is CASSLATSGRWVFFEQYF. The CDR3 DNA is TGTGCCAGCAGCTTAGCCACTAGCGGGAGATGGGTCTTCTTCGAGCAGTACTTC.

The rearrangement joins TRBV10-3 to TRBJ2-7, with 9 nucleotides matching TRBD1. V shed 6 bases and J 5 bases; nucleotides not matched to a gene: 8. Germline V CDR1 and CDR2: ENHRY, SYGVKD. The CDR3 consists of 14 residues. DNA of the CDR3: TGTGCCATCAGAGGGACAGGGCGGGAGAACGAGCAGTACTTC. Protein: CAIRGTGRENEQYF.

The chain recombines TRBV19 with TRBJ2-5, with D hard to call. The germline V gene encodes CDR1 LNHDA and CDR2 SQIVND (reference sequence). CDR3 size: 12 residues. The V end was cut by 1 base, the J end by 3 bases, with 3 bases between. CDR3 coding DNA: TGTGCCAGTAGTATAGGTAAAGAGACCCAGTACTTC. Amino acid sequence: CASSIGKETQYF.

The chain carries TRBV7-3 and TRBJ2-1; 8 nucleotides match TRBD2. J lost 7 bases, V lost 1 base, and 6 bases had no gene match. The CDR3 has 15 amino acids. From germline, CDR1 is SGHTA and CDR2 FQGTGA. This CDR3 reads CASSLIASGSNEQFF. The CDR3, as DNA: TGTGCCAGCAGCTTAATAGCTAGCGGGTCAAATGAGCAGTTCTTC.

In this sample, this clone turned up once. The CDR3 sequence: CASSSGSGDRGLGYTF. The CDR3 nucleotides are TGTGCCAGCAGCTCGGGTTCCGGGGACAGGGGGCTTGGCTACACCTTC. The V call is TRBV7-9, the J call TRBJ1-2, with 12 bases matching TRBD1. The trim removed 4 bases at V and 7 bases at J, leaving 10 bases unmatched. The CDR3 runs 16 residues. Germline CDR1 is SEHNR and CDR2 is FQNEAQ (reference sequence).

This CDR3 reads CASSLESSGAPLYEQYF. The CDR3 DNA reads as TGTGCCAGCAGCTTAGAGTCTAGCGGGGCCCCGCTTTACGAGCAGTACTTC. The V call is TRBV11-1, the J call TRBJ2-7, with TRBD2 matching over 9 bases. The CDR3 runs to 17 residues. With 1 base clipped from V and 4 bases from J, the junction kept 11 bases outside the gene matches. The germline V gene encodes CDR1 SGHAT and CDR2 FQDESV (reference sequence).

The V and J genes are TRBV9 and TRBJ2-3; D ambiguous. Trimming removed 1 base from V and 6 bases from J, with 9 bases in between. The CDR3 totals 13 residues. Per germline, CDR1 SGDLS and CDR2 YYNGEE. The CDR3 DNA reads TGTGCCAGCAGCGTATCTTCGGTGGATACGCAGTATTTT. Amino acids: CASSVSSVDTQYF.

V usage is TRBV29-1 and J usage is TRBJ1-2, with D tentatively TRBD1 (5 bases). Looked up from germline, CDR1 is SQVTM and CDR2 is ANQGSEA. The CDR3 totals 13 residues. V lost 0 bases to trimming and J lost 4 bases, with 9 bases between them. CDR3 loop: CSVEEGGGYGYTF. CDR3 DNA: TGCAGCGTTGAAGAGGGGGGAGGCTATGGCTACACCTTC.

V usage is TRBV25-1 and J usage is TRBJ1-5, with a possible D match to TRBD1 (5 bases). CDR3 size: 13 residues. Trimming took 7 bases from V and 5 from J, leaving 12 bases between them. Germline V gene sequence: CDR1 MGHDK, CDR2 SYGVNS. The DNA of the CDR3 is TGTGCCAGCAAGGGGAATGGAGATCAGCCCCAGCATTTT. Its protein is CASKGNGDQPQHF.

This clone was recorded once. The V call is TRBV4-1, the J call TRBJ2-7; TRBD1 agrees at 12 bases. The germline V gene encodes CDR1 MGHRA and CDR2 YSYEKL. The J segment lost 4 bases and the V segment lost 4 bases, leaving 5 bases of the junction unmatched. The CDR3 contains 15 residues. In DNA form, the CDR3 reads TGCGCCAGCAGCCCTCGGGACAGGGGGCCTTACGAGCAGTACTTC. This codes for CASSPRDRGPYEQYF.

V is TRBV4-2 and J is TRBJ2-7; the D gene is possibly TRBD2 (7 bases). The V gene's germline CDR1 is LGHNA and CDR2 YNFKEQ. Trimming pared 0 bases from V and 4 bases from J, leaving 13 bases between. The CDR3 spans 15 residues. In DNA, the CDR3 is TGTGCCAGCAGCCAAGAGGGGGGGCTTGGGTACGAGCAGTACTTC. Translated, it gives CASSQEGGLGYEQYF.

The chain links TRBV6-1 to TRBJ1-4; possibly TRBD1 for D (6 bases). The CDR3 consists of 17 residues. Trimming cost V 1 base and J 0 bases, with 12 bases left between them. Germline CDR1 MNHNS, CDR2 SASEGT. In nucleotides, the CDR3 is TGTGCCAGCAGTGAAGGGGCGGGGGCAACAACTAATGAAAAACTGTTTTTT. Its translation is CASSEGAGATTNEKLFF.

The chain couples TRBV19 to TRBJ2-7; D call uncertain. Trimming cost V 4 bases and J 0 bases, with 10 bases left between them. Per germline, CDR1 LNHDA and CDR2 SQIVND (reference sequence). The CDR3 spans 14 residues. The CDR3 loop is CASSTAASSYEQYF. CDR3 DNA: TGTGCCAGTAGTACCGCGGCTAGCTCCTACGAGCAGTACTTC.

This sequence joins TRBV11-1 and TRBJ2-5; 7 nucleotides align to TRBD2. J lost 4 bases, V lost 6 bases, and 14 bases had no gene match. Germline CDR1 reads SGHAT; CDR2 reads FQDESV (reference sequence). The CDR3 contains 16 residues. As DNA, the CDR3 is TGTGCCAGCAGTCAAGGCGGGGGTCCCTTAGGAGAGACCCAGTACTTC. The encoded protein is CASSQGGGPLGETQYF.

This clone was seen just once. This sequence joins TRBV7-9 and TRBJ1-1, with D maybe TRBD1 (5 bases). Germline V lookup: CDR1 SEHNR, CDR2 FQNEAQ (reference sequence). The CDR3 extends over 14 amino acids. Trimming took 1 base from V and 3 from J, leaving 9 bases between them. The CDR3 loop reads CASSLVGGDTEAFF. In DNA, the CDR3 is TGTGCCAGCAGCTTAGTCGGGGGGGACACTGAAGCTTTCTTT. Supplemented by reference TRBV7-9 and TRBJ1-1, the full variable domain reads DTGVSQNPRHKITKRGQNVTFRCDPISEHNRLYWYRQTLGQGPEFLTYFQNEAQLEKSRLLSDRFSAERPKGSFSTLEIQRTEQGDSAMYLCASSLVGGDTEAFFGQGTRLTVV.

CDR3 sequence (DNA): TGTGCCAGTAGTATAGTGGGACAGGGCCTTTATAGCAATCAGCCCCAGCATTTT. It encodes CASSIVGQGLYSNQPQHF. V and J are TRBV19 and TRBJ1-5; 9 bases fit TRBD1. Trimming at V came to 1 base and at J to 0 bases, leaving 7 bases not matched to a gene. There are 18 residues in the CDR3. Germline assignment: CDR1 LNHDA and CDR2 SQIVND (reference sequence).

CDR3 region: CASSQDLTLSGNTIYF. For the CDR3, the DNA is TGTGCCAGCAGCCAAGATCTGACACTCTCTGGAAACACCATATATTTT. The chain has TRBV14 and TRBJ1-3; D ambiguous. Germline lookup yields CDR1 SGHDN and CDR2 FVKESK. The germline V and J ends were trimmed by 0 bases and 0 bases, with 9 bases remaining between them. CDR3 length: 16 residues.

The gene calls are TRBV6-5 and TRBJ2-3; TRBD2 aligns across 9 bases. CDR1 is MNHEY, CDR2 SVGAGI, per germline. The CDR3 runs to 15 residues. V was pared by 6 bases and J by 4 bases, with 8 bases of the junction left unmatched. The CDR3 region has the DNA TGTGCCAGCAGGCGGGCGGGAGGGCCGTCAGATACGCAGTATTTT. Protein product: CASRRAGGPSDTQYF.

The chain recombines TRBV5-4 with TRBJ2-1, with D unresolved. This CDR3 has 13 amino acids. V lost 4 bases, J lost 8 bases, and 13 bases lay in between. CDR1 is SGHNT and CDR2 is YYREEE in the germline V gene (reference sequence). The CDR3 DNA sequence: TGTGCCAGCAGCCCCATGGTGGGCGATGAGCAGTTCTTC. Translated: CASSPMVGDEQFF.